This T cell receptor beta chain comes out of a study of blood T cell repertoires in COVID-19. In terms of age and location, participants ranged from roughly 18 to 90 years and lived in 24 US areas. Cohort allocation depended upon clinical history that participants reported. Assay used: immunoSEQ multiplex PCR; TCRdb lists only in-frame clones, some missing. Of around 150,000 clones in the sample, over 70% are singletons; the top ten hold approximately 5.3%. CDR3 length: 15 residues. V lost 6 bases and J lost 6; bases outside the gene matches: 7. Germline lookup yields CDR1 SGHTA and CDR2 FQGNSA. A word on this clone: Other DNA sequences of this sample code for an identical CDR3.

Sequencing was done on a sample of PBMCs or T cells enriched from blood (not recorded which). The chain combines TRBV7-2 with TRBJ1-4; TRBD1 aligns across 10 bases. The clonotype originates from a man between 65 and 85 years old who had been exposed to COVID-19. The DNA for the CDR3 is TGTGCCAGCAGTCCTACCGGGACAGGGGATGAAAAACTGTTTTTT. This encodes CASSPTGTGDEKLFF.